Following are 15 T cell receptor beta chains from one sample sequenced in a study of blood T cell repertoires in COVID-19. Generated by immunoSEQ multiplex PCR, the TCRdb table keeps only in-frame clones and is missing some. The sample records roughly 280,000 clones, around nine tenths being singletons. Material: peripheral blood. The receptors stem from a woman aged 25 to 39 with COVID-19, enrolled during active disease.

The chain links TRBV29-1 to TRBJ1-1, with a weak D call TRBD1 (6 bases). This CDR3 is 13 amino acids long. CDR1 is SQVTM and CDR2 is ANQGSEA in the germline V gene. Trimming cost V 6 bases and J 1 base, with 12 bases left between them. DNA for the CDR3: TGCAGCGTGACCGGGACAACGAACACTGAAGCTTTCTTT. Its protein is CSVTGTTNTEAFF.

The chain uses TRBV7-9 and TRBJ2-7, with TRBD1 matching 9 bases. The CDR3 length is 13 residues. Trimming at V came to 0 bases and at J to 7 bases, leaving 1 base not matched to a gene. Germline CDR1 and CDR2: SEHNR and FQNEAQ (reference sequence). As DNA, the CDR3 is TGTGCCAGCAGCTTAGCGACAGGGGGTGAGCAGTACTTC. This sequence encodes CASSLATGGEQYF.

The CDR3 loop is CASNFRGATTDTQYF. The CDR3 nucleotides read TGTGCCAGCAACTTTCGGGGAGCGACCACAGATACGCAGTATTTT. The chain carries TRBV7-8 and TRBJ2-3; tentative D call: TRBD2 (5 bases). Trimming left V 7 bases short and J 2 bases short, with 16 bases between. CDR3 size: 15 residues. The germline CDR1 and CDR2 sequences are SGHVS and FQNEAQ.

This chain joins TRBV10-3 and TRBJ2-2; D call uncertain. Trimming removed 3 bases from V and 4 bases from J, with 9 bases in between. Germline V lookup: CDR1 ENHRY, CDR2 SYGVKD. The CDR3 totals 14 residues. As DNA, the CDR3 is TGTGCCATCAGTGATGAGGTTTCCACCGGGGAGCTGTTTTTT. Its protein is CAISDEVSTGELFF.

The rearrangement joins TRBV6-5 to TRBJ2-7; possibly TRBD1 for D (7 bases). Germline V lookup: CDR1 MNHEY, CDR2 SVGAGI. Trimming shortened V by 6 bases and J by 7 bases, and 19 bases separated the two germline ends. The CDR3 contains 14 residues. The CDR3 loop is CASRAVGSGGEQYF. The CDR3 DNA follows: TGTGCCAGCAGGGCTGTCGGGTCAGGGGGGGAGCAGTACTTC.

The rearrangement joins TRBV6-1 to TRBJ1-3, with 8 positions matching TRBD1. Per germline, CDR1 MNHNS and CDR2 SASEGT. The ends lost 0 bases at V and 4 bases at J; junction bases unmatched: 2. The length of the CDR3 is 15 residues. The CDR3 coding sequence is TGTGCCAGCAGTGAAGCCTCAGGGGGCGGAAACACCATATATTTT. This codes for CASSEASGGGNTIYF.

The rearrangement joins TRBV9 to TRBJ2-1; possibly TRBD1 for D (6 bases). The CDR3 sequence is 16 residues long. Germline CDR1 reads SGDLS; CDR2 reads YYNGEE. Trimming cost V 4 bases and J 0 bases, with 14 bases left between them. CDR3 bases: TGTGCCAGCAGCATGCAGGGGTCAGGCTCCTACAATGAGCAGTTCTTC. Translating gives CASSMQGSGSYNEQFF.

The DNA of the CDR3 is TGTGCCAGCAGCTTAGGGTCTGGGCCTCGGGACTCCGAGCAGTACTTC. Protein sequence: CASSLGSGPRDSEQYF. V is TRBV7-3 and J is TRBJ2-7, with D maybe TRBD2 (6 bases). Looked up from germline, CDR1 is SGHTA and CDR2 is FQGTGA. V lost 2 bases to trimming and J lost 6 bases, with 20 bases between them. This CDR3 is 16 amino acids long. The whole variable domain, remainder taken from reference TRBV7-3 and TRBJ2-7, is GAGVSQTPSNKVTEKGKYVELRCDPISGHTALYWYRQSLGQGPEFLIYFQGTGAADDSGLPNDRFFAVRPEGSVSTLKIQRTERGDSAVYLCASSLGSGPRDSEQYFGPGTRLTVT.

This chain uses TRBV4-1 with TRBJ2-2, with D maybe TRBD1 (6 bases). CDR3 length: 16 residues. Looked up from germline, CDR1 is MGHRA and CDR2 is YSYEKL. Trimming left V 1 base short and J 5 bases short, with 14 bases between. CDR3 DNA: TGCGCCAGCAGCCAAGGGAAGGGACAACGGACCGGGGAGCTGTTTTTT. It translates to CASSQGKGQRTGELFF.

V usage is TRBV5-6 and J usage is TRBJ1-2, with a tentative D call TRBD1 (6 bases). Germline V gives CDR1 SGHDT, CDR2 YYEEEE. This CDR3 comprises 15 residues. V lost 0 bases, J lost 2 bases, and 11 bases lay in between. Here the CDR3 DNA reads TGTGCCAGCAGCTTGGCCCAACAGGGAAACTATGGCTACACCTTC. Its protein is CASSLAQQGNYGYTF.

The chain uses TRBV20-1 and TRBJ2-7; TRBD2 matches 7 bases. The CDR3 runs 15 residues. The V segment lost 3 bases and the J segment 5 bases; nucleotides outside the gene matches: 13. Germline CDR1 is DFQATT and CDR2 is SNEGSKA (reference sequence). CDR3 protein: CSASDFGGSRNEQYF. CDR3 in DNA: TGCAGTGCTAGTGATTTTGGCGGGAGCAGGAACGAGCAGTACTTC.

The chain links TRBV2 to TRBJ1-4; D possibly corresponds to TRBD1 (5 bases). Germline assignment: CDR1 SNHLY and CDR2 FYNNEI. V was cut by 8 bases and J by 3 bases, with 16 bases left in between. This CDR3 has 15 amino acids. The CDR3 loop reads CASGIGGASNEKLFF. The DNA of the CDR3 is TGTGCCAGCGGGATTGGCGGGGCCTCTAATGAAAAACTGTTTTTT.

The chain uses TRBV7-8 and TRBJ2-2; possible D gene TRBD2, 6 bases. Germline-derived CDR1 and CDR2 are SGHVS and FQNEAQ. The CDR3 contains 16 residues. V was pared by 0 bases and J by 1 base, with 9 bases between. This chain's CDR3 is CASSLAAGLNTGELFF. As DNA, the CDR3 is TGTGCCAGCAGCTTAGCGGCGGGGTTGAACACCGGGGAGCTGTTTTTT.

J is TRBJ2-1 and V is TRBV5-4; 8 bases match TRBD2. Germline CDR1 reads SGHNT; CDR2 reads YYREEE (reference sequence). The CDR3 is 15 amino acids. Losses at the gene ends were 4 bases for V and 4 bases for J; bases not matched to a gene: 7. CDR3 sequence: CASSGRASGYNEQFF. In DNA form, the CDR3 reads TGTGCCAGCAGCGGGAGGGCTAGCGGGTACAATGAGCAGTTCTTC. Looking up the rest from reference TRBV5-4 and TRBJ2-1 gives the full variable domain: ETGVTQSPTHLIKTRGQQVTLRCSSQSGHNTVSWYQQALGQGPQFIFQYYREEENGRGNFPPRFSGLQFPNYSSELNVNALELDDSALYLCASSGRASGYNEQFFGPGTRLTVL.

The chain couples TRBV6-6 to TRBJ1-1, with D perhaps TRBD1 (5 bases). Germline V gene sequence: CDR1 MNHNY, CDR2 SVGAGI (reference sequence). There are 12 residues in the CDR3. V was trimmed by 7 bases and J by 4 bases, leaving 10 bases between them. Written as DNA, the CDR3 is TGTGCCAGCATCGGGGGAGGCACTGAAGCTTTCTTT. This encodes CASIGGGTEAFF.